This T cell receptor beta chain was recorded in a study of cytomegalovirus exposure and HLA in healthy donors. A multiplex PCR was run with 60 Vbeta primers and 13 Jbeta primers. Assay used: immunoSEQ multiplex PCR; TCRdb lists only in-frame clones, some missing. The sample shows roughly 140,000 clones, nearly 80% of them seen only once. Every donor was a healthy person donating bone marrow. General study findings and limits: The investigators catalogued 150 or so TCR beta chains as cytomegalovirus-associated.

Concerning this clone itself: The antigen is undetermined.

The CDR3 is 17 residues long. The germline V gene encodes CDR1 LGHNA and CDR2 YNFKEQ. V lost 3 bases, J lost 5 bases, and 8 bases stayed unmatched. This sequence was found in a male donor in good health and CMV-seronegative. The rearrangement joins TRBV4-2 to TRBJ2-7; TRBD2 agrees at 15 bases. Material for sequencing was PBMCs. For the CDR3, the DNA is TGTGCCAGCAGCCATTCCGGGACTAGCGGGGGGCCCAACGAGCAGTACTTC. Translating gives CASSHSGTSGGPNEQYF.